The TCR beta chain described here comes from a study of T-cell memory formation after mild COVID-19. Study-level information: Largely donor-specific sequence clusters came from two donors. Study outcomes and limitations: For contracting clones, CD4+ ones sat mainly in CM and EM, CD8+ in EMRA. Researchers found some responding clones in pre-infection memory, a sign that cross-reactive memory joined.

Comment on this clonotype: Its antigen remains unidentified.

Amplification by 5'RACE using constant-segment primers produced TCR alpha and TCR beta cDNA libraries that carried sample barcodes and UMIs. A single record per CDR3 protein comes from TCRdb applying MiXCR to the 5' RACE reads. The sample includes 300,000 to 400,000 distinct CDR3 sequences, under 15% of them seen just once. CDR1 is MNHEY and CDR2 is SVGEGT in the germline V gene. V was pared by 6 bases and J by 4 bases, with 12 bases of the junction left unmatched. The CDR3 length is 15 residues. The chain is built from TRBV6-2 or TRBV6-3 and TRBJ2-7, with 7 bases identical to TRBD1. This receptor was identified in a man between 18 and 29 years old who had mild COVID-19 (a few samples of this study predate the infection). Cell type and time point are not known. The sample consisted of PBMCs or a T cell subset sorted from them (not recorded which). CDR3 residues: CASSLSGTDQYEQYF. CDR3 nucleotide sequence: TGTGCCAGCAGCTTATCCGGGACAGACCAGTACGAGCAGTACTTC.